The 6 T cell receptor beta chains below come from one sample, sequenced in a study of shared clonotypes between healthy human individuals. Data came from immunoSEQ multiplex PCR; TCRdb stores just in-frame clones and leaves some out. The sample yields 850,000 to 1,200,000 clones, under 80% seen once. Sequenced: memory CD4+ T cells sorted from blood. As for subset: CD45RA-negative fraction. Receptor source: a young man in good health.

In DNA form, the CDR3 reads TGTGCCAGCAGCTTAGGCGGACGGAACTCTGGGGCCAACGTCCTGACTTTC. Translated, it gives CASSLGGRNSGANVLTF. The rearrangement links TRBV7-3 to TRBJ2-6; D not certain. Trimming left V 2 bases short and J 0 bases short, with 11 bases between. The CDR3 length is 17 residues. The germline V gene encodes CDR1 SGHTA and CDR2 FQGTGA.

This clone was counted between two and nine times. CDR3 loop: CASSQGTSGGLQETQYF. DNA for the CDR3: TGTGCCAGCAGCCAAGGGACTAGCGGGGGGTTACAAGAGACCCAGTACTTC. The chain uses TRBV14 and TRBJ2-5; 14 bases are a match to TRBD2. Germline CDR1 and CDR2: SGHDN and FVKESK. This CDR3 spans 17 amino acids. The ends lost 1 base at V and 2 bases at J; junction bases unmatched: 3.

The chain is built from TRBV5-6 and TRBJ2-3; 10 bases map to TRBD1. Per germline, CDR1 SGHDT and CDR2 YYEEEE. This CDR3 is 15 amino acids long. Trimming removed 4 bases from V and 4 bases from J; junction bases left unmatched: 6. In DNA, the CDR3 is TGTGCCAGCAGCAAGACAGGGGGCGTTTCAGATACGCAGTATTTT. This gives the protein CASSKTGGVSDTQYF. The full variable domain, its missing parts supplied by reference TRBV5-6 and TRBJ2-3, is DAGVTQSPTHLIKTRGQQVTLRCSPKSGHDTVSWYQQALGQGPQFIFQYYEEEERQRGNFPDRFSGHQFPNYSSELNVNALLLGDSALYLCASSKTGGVSDTQYFGPGTRLTVL.

This clone was found a few times. This sequence joins TRBV7-8 and TRBJ2-3, with TRBD1 matching 8 bases. V dropped 2 bases and J dropped 0; count of bases not matched to a gene: 1. Germline V gene data show CDR1 as SGHVS and CDR2 as FQNEAQ. CDR3 length: 15 amino acids. Written as DNA, the CDR3 is TGTGCCAGCAGCTTACAGGGGGCTAGCACAGATACGCAGTATTTT. Amino acids: CASSLQGASTDTQYF.

Regarding this clone: This sample also contains other DNA sequences that code for the same CDR3. This chain joins TRBV7-2 and TRBJ2-1; D is unclear. The V gene lost 3 bases and the J gene lost 5 bases, with 2 bases spanning the gap. The CDR3 has 11 residues. Germline V gene data show CDR1 as SGHTA and CDR2 as FQGNSA. CDR3 residues: CASSLNNEQFF. The CDR3 nucleotides read TGTGCCAGCAGCTTGAACAATGAGCAGTTCTTC.

V and J are TRBV6-5 and TRBJ1-1, with 7 bases that match TRBD1. Germline values: CDR1 MNHEY, CDR2 SVGAGI. This CDR3 is 11 amino acids long. V was pared by 6 bases and J by 8 bases, with 3 bases of the junction left unmatched. CDR3 sequence: CASSPTGEAFF. In DNA form, the CDR3 reads TGTGCCAGCAGCCCGACAGGGGAAGCTTTCTTT.